The present T cell receptor (beta chain) was sequenced within a study of CD8 T cells in ankylosing spondylitis. Study-level points and caveats: Matched synovial fluid from ankylosing spondylitis patients was reported to be enriched for disease-linked clones.

CDR3 size: 15 residues. Germline V gene lookup returns CDR1 SGHRS and CDR2 YFSETQ. Trimming took off 0 bases at V and 4 bases at J, with 11 bases between the two ends. This clonotype was found a few times. Its antigen is currently unknown. The authors made TCR beta libraries by quantitative 5'-RACE with molecular barcodes. Each CDR3 protein gets one entry after TCRdb re-called the 5' RACE reads with MiXCR. The sample has just over 350,000 distinct CDR3 sequences; about 20% are singletons. Sequencing was done on a sample of blood, either unsorted or a sorted T cell fraction (not recorded which). The chain links TRBV5-1 to TRBJ2-1, with D possibly matching TRBD2 (6 bases). This clonotype was sampled from a male donor with ankylosing spondylitis or in good health (not recorded which). The CDR3 nucleotides read TGCGCCAGCAGCTTGGTGGGGGGATTTTACAATGAGCAGTTCTTC. This codes for CASSLVGGFYNEQFF.